Below are 8 T cell receptor beta chains sequenced from a single sample in a study of blood T cell repertoires in COVID-19 (dated by TCRdb to 2019 to 2021). The library was generated by the immunoSEQ multiplex PCR assay. Not all clones reach the TCRdb copy of this immuneACCESS table, which keeps in-frame sequences only. Checked studies attribute under half of the gap to unresolved V genes and leave the rest unexplained. Present in this sample are under 55,000 clones, around 86% of which were seen just once. The top ten constitute around 28% of the sample. The sequenced sample was peripheral blood. These receptors came from a human donor in a cohort sampled during active COVID-19.

V gene TRBV19 combines with J gene TRBJ2-2; D uncertain. The CDR3 has 15 residues. Germline CDR1 is LNHDA and CDR2 is SQIVND (reference sequence). The V end was cut by 6 bases, the J end by 2 bases, with 13 bases between. CDR3 sequence (DNA): TGTGCCAGTAGGTCTGAGACAATTAACACCGGGGAGCTGTTTTTT. Translating it yields CASRSETINTGELFF.

The chain uses TRBV10-3 and TRBJ1-1, with D perhaps matching TRBD1 (5 bases). This CDR3 region has 16 residues. V shed 5 bases and J shed 0 bases, with 16 bases lying between them. CDR1 and CDR2 (germline): ENHRY, SYGVKD. Here the CDR3 DNA reads TGTGCCATCAGTTCCGCGGGAGGGGTCATGAACACTGAAGCTTTCTTT. As protein: CAISSAGGVMNTEAFF.

This chain connects TRBV20-1 to TRBJ2-7; 7 bases map to TRBD1. Germline V gives CDR1 DFQATT, CDR2 SNEGSKA (reference sequence). The CDR3 consists of 12 residues. The V segment lost 3 bases and the J segment 3 bases; nucleotides outside the gene matches: 2. The CDR3 DNA sequence: TGCAGTGCTAGTCGACAGGGCTACGAGCAGTACTTC. It translates to CSASRQGYEQYF.

V is TRBV2 and J is TRBJ2-7; 7 bases fit TRBD1. V shed 1 base and J 2 bases; nucleotides not matched to a gene: 2. This CDR3 has 14 residues. Germline lookup yields CDR1 SNHLY and CDR2 FYNNEI. CDR3 protein: CASSEVQGPYEQYF. In DNA, the CDR3 is TGTGCCAGCAGTGAAGTACAGGGGCCCTACGAGCAGTACTTC.

This sequence joins TRBV6-5 and TRBJ2-1, with 7 bases lining up with TRBD2. CDR1 is MNHEY and CDR2 is SVGAGI in the germline V gene. J lost 0 bases, V lost 2 bases, and 1 base had no gene match. The CDR3 has 15 residues. The CDR3 loop is CASSYGGSSYNEQFF. The CDR3 nucleotides are TGTGCCAGCAGTTACGGCGGGAGCTCCTACAATGAGCAGTTCTTC.

The chain has TRBV13 and TRBJ2-3; 12 bases map to TRBD2. This CDR3 region has 16 residues. The V segment lost 4 bases and the J segment 5 bases; nucleotides outside the gene matches: 7. The germline V gene has CDR1 PRHDT and CDR2 FYEKMQ (reference sequence). CDR3 bases: TGTGCCAGCAGCTACCCACTAGCGGGAGGTGAAGATACGCAGTATTTT. This gives the protein CASSYPLAGGEDTQYF.

The chain links TRBV6-5 to TRBJ1-1, with 9 bases identical to TRBD1. This CDR3 is built from 15 residues. Germline trimming cut 4 bases from V and 5 bases from J; bases unmatched to any gene: 8. Germline CDR1 reads MNHEY; CDR2 reads SVGAGI. The CDR3 coding sequence is TGTGCCAGCAGTTTACTACAGGGGGCGCTTACTGAAGCTTTCTTT. Encoded protein: CASSLLQGALTEAFF.

In this sample, this clone is medium-sized. The chain combines TRBV24-1 with TRBJ2-1; possible D gene TRBD2, 6 bases. There are 15 residues in the CDR3. V was trimmed by 10 bases and J by 2 bases, leaving 17 bases between them. Germline V gene lookup returns CDR1 KGHDR and CDR2 SFDVKD. The CDR3 sequence: CATRSRTGAYNEQFF. CDR3 in DNA: TGTGCCACACGGTCTCGGACGGGAGCCTACAATGAGCAGTTCTTC.